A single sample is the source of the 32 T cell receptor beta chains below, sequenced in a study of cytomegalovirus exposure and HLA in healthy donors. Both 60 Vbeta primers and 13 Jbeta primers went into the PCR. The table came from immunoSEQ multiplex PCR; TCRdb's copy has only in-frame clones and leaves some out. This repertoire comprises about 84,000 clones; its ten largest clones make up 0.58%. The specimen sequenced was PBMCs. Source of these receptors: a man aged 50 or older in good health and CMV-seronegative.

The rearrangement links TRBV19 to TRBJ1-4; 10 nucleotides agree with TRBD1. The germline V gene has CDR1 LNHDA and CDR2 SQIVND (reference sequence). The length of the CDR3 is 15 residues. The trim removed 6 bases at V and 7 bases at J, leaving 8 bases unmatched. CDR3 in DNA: TGTGCCAGTAGCTTCCCCCGGGACAGGGGTGAAAAACTGTTTTTT. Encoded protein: CASSFPRDRGEKLFF.

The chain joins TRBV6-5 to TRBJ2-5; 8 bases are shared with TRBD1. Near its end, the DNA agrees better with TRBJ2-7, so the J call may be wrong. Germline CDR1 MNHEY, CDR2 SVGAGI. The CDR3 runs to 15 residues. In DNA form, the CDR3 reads TGTGCCAGCAGTTACGCGGCCAGGGGGCTCTACGAGCAGTACTTC. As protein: CASSYAARGLYEQYF.

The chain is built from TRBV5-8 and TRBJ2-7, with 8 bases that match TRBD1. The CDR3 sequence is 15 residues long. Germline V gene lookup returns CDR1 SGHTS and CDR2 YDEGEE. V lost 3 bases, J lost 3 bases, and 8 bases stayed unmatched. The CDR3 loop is CASSWTGQGLYEQYF. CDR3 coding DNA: TGTGCCAGCAGCTGGACTGGACAGGGTCTCTACGAGCAGTACTTC. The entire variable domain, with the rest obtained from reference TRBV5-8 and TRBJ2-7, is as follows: EAGVTQSPTHLIKTRGQQATLRCSPISGHTSVYWYQQALGLGLQFLLWYDEGEERNRGNFPPRFSGRQFPNYSSELNVNALELEDSALYLCASSWTGQGLYEQYFGPGTRLTVT.

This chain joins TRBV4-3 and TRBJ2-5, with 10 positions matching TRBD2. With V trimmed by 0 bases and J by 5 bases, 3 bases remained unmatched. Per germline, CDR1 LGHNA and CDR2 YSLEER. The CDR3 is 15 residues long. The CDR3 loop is CASSQDISGGETQYF. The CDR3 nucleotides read TGCGCCAGCAGCCAAGACATTAGCGGGGGGGAGACCCAGTACTTC.

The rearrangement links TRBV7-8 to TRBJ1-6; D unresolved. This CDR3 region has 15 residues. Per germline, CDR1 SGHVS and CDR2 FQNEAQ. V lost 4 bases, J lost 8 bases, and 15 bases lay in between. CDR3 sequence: CASSSHTAYYSPLHF. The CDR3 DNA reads TGTGCCAGCAGCTCCCACACAGCCTACTATTCACCCCTCCACTTT.

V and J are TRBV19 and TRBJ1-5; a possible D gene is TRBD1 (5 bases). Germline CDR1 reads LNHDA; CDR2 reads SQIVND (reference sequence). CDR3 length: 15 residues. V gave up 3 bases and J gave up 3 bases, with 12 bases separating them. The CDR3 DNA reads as TGTGCCAGTAGTATCCCTGGGGGGTACAATCAGCCCCAGCATTTT. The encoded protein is CASSIPGGYNQPQHF.

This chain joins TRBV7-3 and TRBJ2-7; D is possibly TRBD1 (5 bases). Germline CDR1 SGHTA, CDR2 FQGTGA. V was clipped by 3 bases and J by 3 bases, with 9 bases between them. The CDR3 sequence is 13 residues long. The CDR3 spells CASSLTDDYEQYF. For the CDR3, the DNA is TGTGCCAGCAGCTTGACAGACGACTACGAGCAGTACTTC.

The CDR3 here is CASIFRDRGDEQFF. The CDR3 nucleotides read TGCGCCAGCATCTTCCGGGACAGGGGCGATGAGCAGTTCTTC. This chain links TRBV5-1 with TRBJ2-1, with 10 positions matching TRBD1. Germline CDR1 SGHRS, CDR2 YFSETQ. The V and J ends lost 6 bases and 8 bases, in that order; junction bases with no gene match: 8. The CDR3 contains 14 residues.

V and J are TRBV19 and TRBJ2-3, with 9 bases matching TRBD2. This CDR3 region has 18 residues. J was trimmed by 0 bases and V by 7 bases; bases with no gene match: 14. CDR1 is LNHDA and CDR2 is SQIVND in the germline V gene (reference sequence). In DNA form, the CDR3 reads TGTGCCAGTAAGAGAATAGCGGGGGACCGACCCAGCACAGATACGCAGTATTTT. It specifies CASKRIAGDRPSTDTQYF.

CDR3 region: CASSFQGTDTQYF. The CDR3, as DNA: TGTGCCAGCAGCTTTCAGGGGACAGATACGCAGTATTTT. The chain joins TRBV7-2 to TRBJ2-3; D possibly corresponds to TRBD1 (6 bases). Germline CDR1 and CDR2: SGHTA and FQGNSA. CDR3 length equals 13 residues. The ends were cut back, 3 bases at V and 3 bases at J, with 7 bases in the middle.

The chain's CDR3 is CASSTRQVQETQYF. CDR3 nucleotide sequence: TGTGCCAGTAGCACTAGACAAGTCCAAGAGACCCAGTACTTC. This chain uses TRBV19 with TRBJ2-5, with D maybe TRBD2 (5 bases). Trimming took 6 bases from V and 1 from J, leaving 12 bases between them. CDR1 and CDR2 (germline): LNHDA, SQIVND (reference sequence). The CDR3 is made up of 14 amino acids.

The CDR3 loop reads CASSLALTSGVDEQFF. In DNA, the CDR3 is TGTGCCAGCAGCTTAGCCCTAACTAGCGGGGTAGATGAGCAGTTCTTC. The chain joins TRBV7-2 to TRBJ2-1, with 10 bases that match TRBD2. Per germline, CDR1 SGHTA and CDR2 FQGNSA. There are 16 residues in the CDR3. After removal of 0 bases from V and 8 bases from J, the junction contained 7 bases not matched to a gene. The variable domain in full, with the rest retrieved from reference TRBV7-2 and TRBJ2-1, is GAGVSQSPSNKVTEKGKDVELRCDPISGHTALYWYRQSLGQGLEFLIYFQGNSAPDKSGLPSDRFSAERTGGSVSTLTIQRTQQEDSAVYLCASSLALTSGVDEQFFGPGTRLTVL.

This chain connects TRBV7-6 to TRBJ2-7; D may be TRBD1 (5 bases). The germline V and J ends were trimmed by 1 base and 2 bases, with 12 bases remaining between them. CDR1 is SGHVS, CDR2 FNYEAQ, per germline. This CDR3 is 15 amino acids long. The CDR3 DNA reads TGTGCCAGCAGCTTAGATCAGGGCCTCGCCTACGAGCAGTACTTC. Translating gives CASSLDQGLAYEQYF.

DNA for the CDR3: TGTGCCAGCAGTTTAAAGCTTTCCTCCTACGAGCAGTACTTC. Encoded protein: CASSLKLSSYEQYF. The chain employs TRBV27 and TRBJ2-7; no definite D call. The CDR3 consists of 14 residues. V dropped 2 bases and J dropped 0 bases, with 8 bases sitting between them. Germline V gives CDR1 MNHEY, CDR2 SMNVEV (reference sequence).

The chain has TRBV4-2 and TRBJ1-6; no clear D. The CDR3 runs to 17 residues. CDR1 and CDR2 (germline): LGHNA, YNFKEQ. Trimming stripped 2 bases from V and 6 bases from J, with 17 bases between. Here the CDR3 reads CASSQKGDADFNSPLHF. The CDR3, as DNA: TGTGCCAGCAGCCAAAAAGGAGACGCAGACTTTAATTCACCCCTCCACTTT.

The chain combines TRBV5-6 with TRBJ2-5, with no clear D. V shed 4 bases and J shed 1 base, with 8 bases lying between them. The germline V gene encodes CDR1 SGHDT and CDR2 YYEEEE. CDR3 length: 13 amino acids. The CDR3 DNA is TGTGCCAGCAGCCGCGAATTCCAAGAGACCCAGTACTTC. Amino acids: CASSREFQETQYF.

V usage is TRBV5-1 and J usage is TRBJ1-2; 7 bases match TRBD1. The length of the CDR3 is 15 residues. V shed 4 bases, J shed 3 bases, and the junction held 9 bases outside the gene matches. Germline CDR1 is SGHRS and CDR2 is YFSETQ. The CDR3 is CASSPGGQGHYGYTF. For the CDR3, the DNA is TGCGCCAGCAGCCCAGGGGGGCAGGGCCACTATGGCTACACCTTC.

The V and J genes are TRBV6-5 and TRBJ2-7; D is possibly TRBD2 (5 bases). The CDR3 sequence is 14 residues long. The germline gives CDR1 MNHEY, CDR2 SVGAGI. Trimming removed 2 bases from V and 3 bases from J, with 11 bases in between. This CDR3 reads CASSYGPRDYEQYF. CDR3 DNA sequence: TGTGCCAGCAGTTACGGACCCCGGGACTACGAGCAGTACTTC.

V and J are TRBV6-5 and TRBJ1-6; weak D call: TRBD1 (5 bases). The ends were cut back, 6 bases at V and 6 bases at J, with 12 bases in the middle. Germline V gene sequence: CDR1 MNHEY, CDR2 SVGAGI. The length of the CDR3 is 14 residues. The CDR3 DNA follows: TGTGCCAGCAGCTCCGTTGGGGCTAATTCACCCCTCCACTTT. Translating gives CASSSVGANSPLHF.

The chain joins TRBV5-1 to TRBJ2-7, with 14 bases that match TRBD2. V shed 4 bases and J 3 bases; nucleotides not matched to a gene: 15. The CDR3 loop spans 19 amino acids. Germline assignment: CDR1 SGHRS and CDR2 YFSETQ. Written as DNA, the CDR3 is TGCGCCAGCAGCAAGCGACTAGCGGGGGGGTATCAGTCAAGCTACGAGCAGTACTTC. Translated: CASSKRLAGGYQSSYEQYF.

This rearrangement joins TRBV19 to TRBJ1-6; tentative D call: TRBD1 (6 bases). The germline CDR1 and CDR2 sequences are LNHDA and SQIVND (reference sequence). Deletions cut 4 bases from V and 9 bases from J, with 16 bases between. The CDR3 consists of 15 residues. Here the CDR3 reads CASSKDRDIGSPLHF. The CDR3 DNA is TGTGCCAGTAGTAAGGACCGGGACATCGGTTCACCCCTCCACTTT.

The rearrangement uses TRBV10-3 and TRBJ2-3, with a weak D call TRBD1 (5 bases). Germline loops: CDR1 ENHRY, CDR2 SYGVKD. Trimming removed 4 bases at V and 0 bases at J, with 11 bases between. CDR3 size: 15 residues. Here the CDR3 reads CAISVGHFSTDTQYF. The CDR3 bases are TGTGCCATCAGTGTGGGGCATTTTAGCACAGATACGCAGTATTTT.

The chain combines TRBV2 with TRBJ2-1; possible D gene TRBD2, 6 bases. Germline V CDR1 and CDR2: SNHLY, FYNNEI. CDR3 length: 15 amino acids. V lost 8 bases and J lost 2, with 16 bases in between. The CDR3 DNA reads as TGTGCCAGCGGGGCTACGGGGGAAACCTACAATGAGCAGTTCTTC. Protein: CASGATGETYNEQFF.

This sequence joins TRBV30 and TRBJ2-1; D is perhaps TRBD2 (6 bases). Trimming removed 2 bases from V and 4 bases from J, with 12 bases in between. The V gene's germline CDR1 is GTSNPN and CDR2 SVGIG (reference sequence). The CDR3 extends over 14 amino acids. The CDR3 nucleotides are TGTGCCTGGAGTCGGGACTCCACTTACAATGAGCAGTTCTTC. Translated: CAWSRDSTYNEQFF.

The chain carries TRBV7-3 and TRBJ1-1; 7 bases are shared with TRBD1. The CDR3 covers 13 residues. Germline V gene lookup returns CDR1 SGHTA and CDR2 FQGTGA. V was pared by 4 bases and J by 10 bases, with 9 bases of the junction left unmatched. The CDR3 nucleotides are TGTGCCAGCAGCTCTGACAGGGATTCGGGAGCTTTCTTT. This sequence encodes CASSSDRDSGAFF.

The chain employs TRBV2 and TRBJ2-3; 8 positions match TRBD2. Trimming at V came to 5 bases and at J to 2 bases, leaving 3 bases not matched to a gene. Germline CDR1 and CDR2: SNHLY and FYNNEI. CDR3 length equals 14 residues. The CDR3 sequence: CASSPTSVTDTQYF. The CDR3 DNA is TGTGCCAGCAGTCCGACTAGCGTCACAGATACGCAGTATTTT.

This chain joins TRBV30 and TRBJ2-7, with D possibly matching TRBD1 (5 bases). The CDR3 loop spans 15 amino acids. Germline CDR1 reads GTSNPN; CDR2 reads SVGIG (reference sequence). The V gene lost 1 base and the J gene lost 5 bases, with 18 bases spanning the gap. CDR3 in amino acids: CAWSDKGLSADEQYF. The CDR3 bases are TGTGCCTGGAGTGACAAGGGGTTATCGGCCGACGAGCAGTACTTC.

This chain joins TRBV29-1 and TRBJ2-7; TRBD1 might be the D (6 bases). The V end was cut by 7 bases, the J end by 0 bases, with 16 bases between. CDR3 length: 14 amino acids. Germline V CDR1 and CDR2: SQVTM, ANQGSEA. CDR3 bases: TGCAGCGCCTTGACAGGCCTGCACTCCTACGAGCAGTACTTC. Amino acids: CSALTGLHSYEQYF.

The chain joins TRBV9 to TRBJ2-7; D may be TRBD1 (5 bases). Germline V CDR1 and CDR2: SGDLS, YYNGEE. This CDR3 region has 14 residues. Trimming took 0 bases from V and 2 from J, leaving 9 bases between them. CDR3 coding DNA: TGTGCCAGCAGCGTAGGACAGTTAACCTACGAGCAGTACTTC. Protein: CASSVGQLTYEQYF.

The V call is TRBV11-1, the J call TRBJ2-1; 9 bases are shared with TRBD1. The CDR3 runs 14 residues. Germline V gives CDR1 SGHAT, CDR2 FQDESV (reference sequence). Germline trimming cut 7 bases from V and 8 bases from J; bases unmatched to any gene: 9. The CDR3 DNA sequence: TGTGCCAGCACCCGGACAGGGGCAAGTTATGAGCAGTTCTTC. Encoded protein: CASTRTGASYEQFF.

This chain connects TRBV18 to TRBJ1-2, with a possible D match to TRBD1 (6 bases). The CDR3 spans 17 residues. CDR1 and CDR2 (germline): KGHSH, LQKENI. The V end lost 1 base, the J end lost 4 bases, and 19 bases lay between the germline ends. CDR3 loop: CASSPQLQTGPSYGYTF. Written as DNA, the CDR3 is TGTGCCAGCTCACCACAACTACAGACAGGCCCATCCTATGGCTACACCTTC.

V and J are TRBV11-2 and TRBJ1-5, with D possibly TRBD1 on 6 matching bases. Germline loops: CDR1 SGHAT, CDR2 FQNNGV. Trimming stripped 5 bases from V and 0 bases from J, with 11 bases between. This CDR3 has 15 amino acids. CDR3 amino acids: CASSPTGSSNQPQHF. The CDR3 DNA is TGTGCCAGCAGCCCGACAGGATCTAGCAATCAGCCCCAGCATTTT.